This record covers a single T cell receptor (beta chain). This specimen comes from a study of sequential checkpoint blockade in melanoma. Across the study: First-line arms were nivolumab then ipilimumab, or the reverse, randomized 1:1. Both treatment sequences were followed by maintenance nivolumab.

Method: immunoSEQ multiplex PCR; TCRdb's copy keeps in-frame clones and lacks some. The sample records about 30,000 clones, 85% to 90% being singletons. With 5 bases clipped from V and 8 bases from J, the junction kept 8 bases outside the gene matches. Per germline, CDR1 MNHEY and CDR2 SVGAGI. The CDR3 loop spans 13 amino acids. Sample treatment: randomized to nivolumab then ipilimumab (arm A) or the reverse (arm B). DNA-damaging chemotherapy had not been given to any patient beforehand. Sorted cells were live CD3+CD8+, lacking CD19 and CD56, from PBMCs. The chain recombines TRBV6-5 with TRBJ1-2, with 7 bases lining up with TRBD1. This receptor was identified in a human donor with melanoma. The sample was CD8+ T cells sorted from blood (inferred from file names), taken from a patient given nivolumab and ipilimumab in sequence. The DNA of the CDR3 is TGTGCCAGCAGTGAGGGCAGGGGGGACGGCTACACCTTC. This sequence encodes CASSEGRGDGYTF.